One sample yielded the 20 T cell receptor beta chains listed below, sequenced in a study of blood T cell repertoires in COVID-19. Generated by immunoSEQ multiplex PCR, the TCRdb table keeps only in-frame clones and is missing some. The table includes roughly 260,000 clones, 70% to 90% detected once. Material: PBMCs or T cells enriched from blood (not recorded which). These receptors all stem from a woman in her 50s who had recovered from COVID-19.

The J gene is TRBJ2-2, the V gene TRBV5-4; D perhaps matches TRBD2 (5 bases). The CDR3 totals 16 residues. V lost 3 bases to trimming and J lost 0 bases, with 12 bases between them. CDR1 and CDR2 (germline): SGHNT, YYREEE (reference sequence). The CDR3 protein is CASSWSTGSNTGELFF. The DNA for the CDR3 is TGTGCCAGCAGCTGGAGTACGGGATCGAACACCGGGGAGCTGTTTTTT.

This sequence joins TRBV27 and TRBJ1-5; 7 bases fit TRBD1. The CDR3 runs to 15 residues. V was clipped by 0 bases and J by 7 bases; unmatched bases: 6. The germline CDR1 and CDR2 sequences are MNHEY and SMNVEV (reference sequence). Here the CDR3 reads CASSLSSTGFQPQHF. The DNA for the CDR3 is TGTGCCAGCAGTTTATCGTCGACAGGGTTCCAGCCCCAGCATTTT.

This clone was recorded only once. The chain is built from TRBV11-3 and TRBJ2-7; D is perhaps TRBD2 (6 bases). The CDR3 spans 17 residues. Germline V gene sequence: CDR1 SGHNT, CDR2 YENEEA. V lost 3 bases and J lost 0, with 18 bases in between. The CDR3, as DNA: TGTGCCAGCAGCTTGTCTATCGCGGGACCTAACTCCTACGAGCAGTACTTC. Translating gives CASSLSIAGPNSYEQYF.

As concerns this clone: An end of the junction does not agree with germline; a read error may underlie this. This chain joins TRBV28 and TRBJ2-7, with TRBD2 identical over 8 bases. The CDR3 contains 13 residues. Germline V gene data show CDR1 as MDHEN and CDR2 as SYDVKM. The CDR3 protein is CASSLVGTSFPHF. CDR3 nucleotide sequence: TGTGCCAGCAGTTTAGTGGGGACTAGTTTTCCCCATTTC.

The chain couples TRBV23-1 to TRBJ2-7; TRBD1 matches 8 bases. TRBV23-1 is filed as an ORF, its function uncertain. Trimming removed 1 base from V and 3 bases from J; junction bases left unmatched: 8. CDR3 length: 16 residues. The CDR3 region is CASSQWGRQGIYEQYF. For the CDR3, the DNA is TGCGCCAGCAGTCAATGGGGCCGACAGGGGATCTACGAGCAGTACTTC.

The chain links TRBV5-1 to TRBJ2-1, with D perhaps matching TRBD2 (5 bases). V was trimmed by 7 bases and J by 7 bases, leaving 15 bases between them. Germline V lookup: CDR1 SGHRS, CDR2 YFSETQ. This CDR3 is 13 amino acids long. The CDR3 sequence: CASQVQGGNEQFF. CDR3 bases: TGCGCCAGCCAGGTCCAAGGCGGGAATGAGCAGTTCTTC.

The chain joins TRBV11-1 to TRBJ2-3, with TRBD1 matching 7 bases. V lost 0 bases to trimming and J lost 6 bases; unmatched junction nucleotides: 3. CDR1 is SGHAT and CDR2 is FQDESV in the germline V gene (reference sequence). This CDR3 spans 14 amino acids. DNA for the CDR3: TGTGCCAGCAGCTTAGCAGGGGGCGCGGATACGCAGTATTTT. As protein: CASSLAGGADTQYF.

The chain carries TRBV19 and TRBJ1-1; D is uncertain. V was shortened by 0 bases and J by 4 bases, with 15 bases between the two germline ends. This CDR3 has 16 amino acids. The germline V gene has CDR1 LNHDA and CDR2 SQIVND (reference sequence). CDR3 residues: CASSIDRPYSGTEAFF. CDR3 DNA: TGTGCCAGTAGTATAGACAGACCCTATAGCGGCACTGAAGCTTTCTTT. Full variable domain (rest looked up from reference TRBV19 and TRBJ1-1): DGGITQSPKYLFRKEGQNVTLSCEQNLNHDAMYWYRQDPGQGLRLIYYSQIVNDFQKGDIAEGYSVSREKKESFPLTVTSAQKNPTAFYLCASSIDRPYSGTEAFFGQGTRLTVV.

The chain combines TRBV2 with TRBJ1-1; the D gene is possibly TRBD1 (5 bases). The CDR3 is made up of 14 amino acids. Deletions cut 6 bases from V and 11 bases from J, with 22 bases between. Germline loops: CDR1 SNHLY, CDR2 FYNNEI. The DNA for the CDR3 is TGTGCCAGCAGGATACTTCTGGTCGGGGGTGACGCTTTCTTT. Translation gives CASRILLVGGDAFF.

This clone was counted only a few times. This chain links TRBV6-5 with TRBJ1-5, with D uncertain. Trimming removed 6 bases from V and 6 bases from J, with 9 bases in between. This CDR3 is 12 amino acids long. The germline V gene has CDR1 MNHEY and CDR2 SVGAGI. CDR3: CASRDWAQPQHF. The CDR3 DNA follows: TGTGCCAGCAGGGATTGGGCTCAGCCCCAGCATTTT.

The V call is TRBV30, the J call TRBJ2-4; TRBD1 agrees at 7 bases. The CDR3 runs to 15 residues. CDR1 and CDR2 (germline): GTSNPN, SVGIG (reference sequence). J lost 8 bases, V lost 2 bases, and 12 bases had no gene match. CDR3 protein: CAWSPRQGWRHIQYF. CDR3 coding DNA: TGTGCCTGGAGTCCGCGACAGGGTTGGAGGCACATTCAGTACTTC.

The chain has TRBV15 and TRBJ2-4; D uncertain. Germline-derived CDR1 and CDR2 are LNHNV and YYDKDF (reference sequence). This CDR3 spans 15 amino acids. V lost 5 bases and J 7 bases, leaving 18 bases between the germline ends. DNA of the CDR3: TGTGCCACCAGCCCCCAAGGTGGTTCGGAGAACATTCAGTACTTC. It codes for CATSPQGGSENIQYF.

This chain uses TRBV30 with TRBJ1-5; a weak D match, TRBD1 (6 bases). Trimming stripped 1 base from V and 0 bases from J, with 16 bases between. Per germline, CDR1 GTSNPN and CDR2 SVGIG (reference sequence). The CDR3 length is 17 residues. This CDR3 is CAWSGAGGHGSNQPQHF. The CDR3 coding sequence is TGTGCCTGGAGTGGGGCCGGGGGGCACGGTAGCAATCAGCCCCAGCATTTT.

The CDR3 DNA reads TGTGCCAGCAGCTTAACAAAAAACGCGGGGGTCCCTTTCTTT. Its protein product is CASSLTKNAGVPFF. The rearrangement uses TRBV11-3 and TRBJ1-1; TRBD1 might be the D (5 bases). The CDR3 is 14 amino acids. Trimming shortened V by 2 bases and J by 12 bases, and 19 bases separated the two germline ends. Germline CDR1 SGHNT, CDR2 YENEEA. The full variable domain, with the rest looked up from reference TRBV11-3 and TRBJ1-1, is EAGVVQSPRYKIIEKKQPVAFWCNPISGHNTLYWYLQNLGQGPELLIRYENEEAVDDSQLPKDRFSAERLKGVDSTLKIQPAELGDSAVYLCASSLTKNAGVPFFGQGTRLTVV.

This clone was seen just once. The rearrangement uses TRBV12-5 and TRBJ2-1; 8 bases are shared with TRBD2. CDR3 length: 15 residues. CDR1 and CDR2 from the germline V gene are LGHNT and FRNRAP. V trimming: 4 bases; J trimming: 8 bases; junction bases outside the gene matches: 10. CDR3 nucleotide sequence: TGTGCTAGTGGTTGGGGACTAGTCAGTGGGGATGAGCAGTTCTTC. This translates into CASGWGLVSGDEQFF.

The V and J genes are TRBV5-1 and TRBJ2-1; 7 nucleotides match TRBD2. V dropped 2 bases and J dropped 3; count of bases not matched to a gene: 11. Per germline, CDR1 SGHRS and CDR2 YFSETQ. The CDR3 covers 17 residues. CDR3 bases: TGCGCCAGCAGCTTCACCACTAGCGCGGGAAACTACAATGAGCAGTTCTTC. It yields the protein CASSFTTSAGNYNEQFF.

The chain employs TRBV27 and TRBJ2-3; the D is unclear. Germline lookup yields CDR1 MNHEY and CDR2 SMNVEV (reference sequence). CDR3 length: 15 amino acids. Trimming removed 6 bases from V and 0 bases from J, with 13 bases in between. CDR3 amino acids: CASRRYTTSTDTQYF. CDR3 nucleotides: TGTGCCAGCAGACGTTACACTACTAGCACAGATACGCAGTATTTT.

The chain has TRBV10-3 and TRBJ1-4; 7 positions match TRBD1. The J segment lost 7 bases and the V segment lost 5 bases, leaving 7 bases of the junction unmatched. The CDR3 consists of 14 residues. The germline CDR1 and CDR2 sequences are ENHRY and SYGVKD. Here the CDR3 DNA reads TGTGCCATCAGTTGGGACAGTCGAACTGAAAAACTGTTTTTT. It encodes CAISWDSRTEKLFF.

This rearrangement joins TRBV19 to TRBJ1-3; no reliable D call. CDR3 length: 16 residues. The germline V gene has CDR1 LNHDA and CDR2 SQIVND (reference sequence). V gave up 3 bases and J gave up 0 bases, with 12 bases separating them. CDR3 in amino acids: CASSIRFSDSGNTIYF. The CDR3 region has the DNA TGTGCCAGTAGTATTCGGTTCTCCGACTCTGGAAACACCATATATTTT. Full variable domain (missing parts from reference TRBV19 and TRBJ1-3): DGGITQSPKYLFRKEGQNVTLSCEQNLNHDAMYWYRQDPGQGLRLIYYSQIVNDFQKGDIAEGYSVSREKKESFPLTVTSAQKNPTAFYLCASSIRFSDSGNTIYFGEGSWLTVV.

V usage is TRBV9 and J usage is TRBJ2-3, with D perhaps matching TRBD2 (6 bases). Germline V CDR1 and CDR2: SGDLS, YYNGEE. The CDR3 runs 15 residues. V lost 0 bases and J lost 6, with 14 bases in between. This chain's CDR3 is CASSVDRGGRDTQYF. The CDR3 DNA reads as TGTGCCAGCAGCGTAGATCGGGGAGGTCGGGATACGCAGTATTTT.